This T cell receptor beta chain was identified in a study of shared clonotypes between healthy human individuals. Study-wide context: Three men and two women, aged 18 to 49, were donors.

As for this clone: Its antigen is unidentified.

Germline lookup yields CDR1 SGHVS and CDR2 FQNEAQ. V was clipped by 4 bases and J by 3 bases, with 17 bases between them. The CDR3 spans 16 residues. DNA at about 200 ng, roughly 27,000 T cell genomes, went into sorted-subset replicate PCRs. TCRdb keeps only in-frame clones here, not all; method: immunoSEQ multiplex PCR. Of some 2.4 million clones in the sample, roughly 93% were seen once. General observations from the study: Sorted-subset sequencing, rarefaction showed, was incomplete despite large depth.

Memory CD4+ cells were the fraction left after CD45RA+ naive selection. The source material was naive CD4+ T cells from PBMCs. Subset denoted: CD45RA+ positively selected. The chain couples TRBV7-8 to TRBJ2-3; D is ambiguous. The receptor was derived from a man younger than 35 in good health. Some clones in this sample may be carry-over from other donors' samples. The CDR3 DNA reads as TGTGCCAGCAGCTATGGTATACTCCCCAGTACAGATACGCAGTATTTT. Translating gives CASSYGILPSTDTQYF.